This TCR beta chain comes out of a study of T cell repertoires in cytomegalovirus infection. Overall study context: Public TCR beta signature analysis indicated the presence of both CMV infection and matching HLA type.

Whole-study results and caveats: Summed frequency of shared TCR beta families picked out CMV carriers who also had the relevant HLA. HLA-C-restricted CMV clonotypes gave the most frequent clonotype in two of eight donors.

Germline V gene sequence: CDR1 SEHNR, CDR2 FQNEAQ (reference sequence). This CDR3 has 13 residues. The V end was cut by 1 base, the J end by 10 bases, with 8 bases between. From the reads, TCRdb called clonotypes with MiXCR, one entry per CDR3 protein. There are about 130,000 distinct CDR3 sequences in the sample; 7.5% to 9% occur only once, and over 9% lies in the top ten. This clonotype was found many times. As yet, its antigen is unknown. This chain joins TRBV7-9 and TRBJ1-6; D is ambiguous. The sample was PBMCs. The TCR sequence derives from a human donor in good health (CMV status not recorded). Some clones in this sample may be carry-over from other donors' samples. CDR3 loop: CASSLDLESPLHF. CDR3 in DNA: TGTGCCAGCAGCTTAGACTTGGAGTCACCCCTCCACTTT.